The 18 T cell receptor beta chains below all came from one sample that was sequenced in a study of molecular identifiers for immune sequencing clone quantification. TCRdb reprocessed the PCR reads with MiXCR, giving one entry per CDR3 protein. Among 300,000 to 350,000 distinct CDR3 sequences listed, 20% to 25% were seen once. Material for sequencing was naive CD8+ T cells from blood, with Jurkat cell RNA spiked in. The sample's subset: FACS-sorted CD8+CD4-CCR7+CD45RA+ naive T cells. Every receptor here comes from a human donor in good health. Some libraries in this study had Jurkat cell RNA spiked in.

On this clonotype itself: Being one base from a much bigger clone, this may be a read error. CDR3 loop: CASSQAGGDFSNQPQHF. Here the CDR3 DNA reads TGTGCCAGCAGCCAGGCCGGAGGGGATTTTAGCAATCAGCCCCAGCATTTT. The chain links TRBV7-6 to TRBJ1-5; a weak D match, TRBD1 (5 bases). The CDR3 has 17 amino acids. Germline V gives CDR1 SGHVS, CDR2 FNYEAQ. The V and J ends lost 5 bases and 0 bases respectively, with 17 bases between them.

This clonotype was counted many times. V and J are TRBV7-2 and TRBJ1-2, with D possibly TRBD1 on 5 matching bases. Trimming removed 6 bases at V and 4 bases at J, with 12 bases between. The CDR3 has 13 amino acids. CDR1 SGHTA and CDR2 FQGNSA come from the germline V gene. CDR3 sequence reads: CASSSTGRYGYTF. CDR3 nucleotides: TGTGCCAGCAGTTCAACAGGACGCTATGGCTACACCTTC. The full variable domain, completed using reference TRBV7-2 and TRBJ1-2, is GAGVSQSPSNKVTEKGKDVELRCDPISGHTALYWYRQSLGQGLEFLIYFQGNSAPDKSGLPSDRFSAERTGGSVSTLTIQRTQQEDSAVYLCASSSTGRYGYTFGSGTRLTVV.

In this sample, this clonotype turned up a few times. J is TRBJ2-7 and V is TRBV14, with D perhaps TRBD1 (6 bases). Germline V CDR1 and CDR2: SGHDN, FVKESK. V gave up 1 base and J gave up 2 bases, with 21 bases separating them. This CDR3 region has 18 residues. This CDR3 reads CASSQAFIRDTLTYEQYF. The DNA of the CDR3 is TGTGCCAGCAGCCAAGCTTTTATCCGGGACACCCTTACCTACGAGCAGTACTTC. Variable domain in full (rest from reference TRBV14 and TRBJ2-7): EAGVTQFPSHSVIEKGQTVTLRCDPISGHDNLYWYRRVMGKEIKFLLHFVKESKQDESGMPNNRFLAERTGGTYSTLKVQPAELEDSGVYFCASSQAFIRDTLTYEQYFGPGTRLTVT.

Remarks on this clonotype: A clone one base away is much larger, so this may be a read error. The CDR3 loop is CASGLWAGGPTTDTQYF. The CDR3 DNA follows: TGTGCCAGCGGTTTATGGGCGGGGGGTCCGACCACAGATACGCAGTATTTT. This chain connects TRBV12-3 or TRBV12-4 to TRBJ2-3; 8 nucleotides match TRBD2. The CDR3 is made up of 17 amino acids.

This clonotype was recorded at least ten times. J is TRBJ2-7 and V is TRBV6-5, with TRBD1 matching over 9 bases. This CDR3 is built from 15 residues. V dropped 10 bases and J dropped 3; count of bases not matched to a gene: 13. Looked up from germline, CDR1 is MNHEY and CDR2 is SVGAGI. In DNA, the CDR3 is TGTGCCACCGCACCTTTTACAGGGGGCAGCTACGAGCAGTACTTC. Its protein is CATAPFTGGSYEQYF.

To note about this clonotype: A much larger clone is a single base away; this may be a read error. V is TRBV20-1 and J is TRBJ2-3; 11 positions match TRBD2. CDR1 is DFQATT and CDR2 is SNEGSKA in the germline V gene (reference sequence). Trimming at V came to 6 bases and at J to 8 bases, leaving 10 bases not matched to a gene. The CDR3 has 14 residues. The CDR3 loop reads CSAPRLAGPGTQYF. The CDR3 coding sequence is TGCAGTGCGCCCAGACTAGCGGGACCAGGTACGCAGTATTTT.

A note on this clonotype: A single base separates this from a much larger clone, so it may be a read error. V and J are TRBV12-3 or TRBV12-4 and TRBJ2-4, with D hard to call. This CDR3 has 16 residues. V was pared by 5 bases and J by 1 base, with 15 bases between. The CDR3, as DNA: TGTGCCAGCAGTCTTTCTGGGGATAGGGCCAAAAACATTCAGTACTTC. It specifies CASSLSGDRAKNIQYF.

This clonotype has only one observation. A much larger clone lies a single base off, so this may be a read error. The chain uses TRBV6-5 and TRBJ2-2; TRBD2 agrees at 8 bases. Germline V gene data show CDR1 as MNHEY and CDR2 as SVGAGI. The CDR3 is made up of 16 amino acids. The CDR3 DNA reads TGTGCCAGCACTCAAGGAGTTAGCGGGAACACCGGGGAGCCGTTTTTT. Translation gives CASTQGVSGNTGEPFF.

Worth noting for this clonotype: A much larger clone differs from this one at a single base, so this may be a read error. The chain carries TRBV12-5 and TRBJ1-5, with D possibly TRBD1 on 5 matching bases. Germline CDR1 is LGHNT and CDR2 is FRNRAP. The CDR3 sequence is 17 residues long. The CDR3 loop reads CAGGRNRDPYSNQPQHF. The CDR3 DNA reads as TGTGCTGGTGGACGTAACCGGGACCCCTATAGCAATCAGCCCCAGCATTTT.

In its sample, this clonotype was seen many times. This chain connects TRBV14 to TRBJ2-3; no reliable D call. V gave up 5 bases and J gave up 2 bases, with 11 bases separating them. Germline V gives CDR1 SGHDN, CDR2 FVKESK. This CDR3 spans 14 amino acids. The CDR3 nucleotides read TGTGCCAGCAGCACCACCCCTTACACAGATACGCAGTATTTT. Its protein is CASSTTPYTDTQYF.

The chain joins TRBV19 to TRBJ2-1; 10 bases match TRBD2. The CDR3 loop spans 14 amino acids. In germline, CDR1 is LNHDA, CDR2 SQIVND (reference sequence). J was trimmed by 7 bases and V by 3 bases; bases with no gene match: 3. The CDR3 nucleotides are TGTGCCAGTAGTATTCGACTAGCGGGTAATGAGCAGTTCTTC. It encodes CASSIRLAGNEQFF.

Many counts were recorded for this clonotype. The rearrangement uses TRBV28 and TRBJ2-3, with no clear D. Germline CDR1 is MDHEN and CDR2 is SYDVKM. V shed 7 bases and J shed 4 bases, with 15 bases lying between them. The CDR3 loop spans 14 amino acids. The CDR3, as DNA: TGTGCCAGCATGAAGGGATGGTATTCAGATACGCAGTATTTT. Protein product: CASMKGWYSDTQYF.

This clonotype showed up many times. The V and J genes are TRBV13 and TRBJ1-1, with 7 bases identical to TRBD1. Trimming at V came to 5 bases and at J to 1 base, leaving 1 base not matched to a gene. The CDR3 contains 13 residues. Germline CDR1 and CDR2: PRHDT and FYEKMQ (reference sequence). The CDR3 region has the DNA TGTGCCAGCAGCGGGGACAGGAACACTGAAGCTTTCTTT. It yields the protein CASSGDRNTEAFF.

Many counts were recorded for this clonotype. The gene calls are TRBV20-1 and TRBJ2-5; D is unresolved. CDR3 size: 15 residues. Looked up from germline, CDR1 is DFQATT and CDR2 is SNEGSKA (reference sequence). V shed 0 bases and J shed 1 base, with 12 bases lying between them. The CDR3 DNA is TGCAGTGCTAGAGATATAGGTAGCAGCCAAGAGACCCAGTACTTC. Protein: CSARDIGSSQETQYF.

This chain joins TRBV7-9 and TRBJ2-1; either TRBD1 or TRBD2 may fit D (6 bases each). The CDR3 is made up of 17 amino acids. The V and J ends lost 0 bases and 5 bases respectively, with 17 bases between them. Germline-derived CDR1 and CDR2 are SEHNR and FQNEAQ (reference sequence). The CDR3 sequence: CASSLAARGLRHNEQFF. CDR3 DNA: TGTGCCAGCAGCTTAGCTGCCAGGGGACTTCGACACAATGAGCAGTTCTTC.

This clonotype showed up many times. The chain joins TRBV27 to TRBJ1-6; D remains ambiguous. This CDR3 is built from 16 residues. Germline-derived CDR1 and CDR2 are MNHEY and SMNVEV (reference sequence). The V end was cut by 5 bases, the J end by 0 bases, with 11 bases between. CDR3 DNA: TGTGCCAGCAGTCCCACGGGAGGCTCCTATAATTCACCCCTCCACTTT. This codes for CASSPTGGSYNSPLHF.

Details on this clonotype: A much larger clone is a single base away; this may be a read error. The rearrangement uses TRBV9 and TRBJ2-1, with 8 bases fitting TRBD2. Unmatched junction bases numbered 6, after V lost 0 bases and J lost 7 bases. The CDR3 is 15 amino acids. CDR1 SGDLS and CDR2 YYNGEE come from the germline V gene. The CDR3 coding sequence is TGTGCCAGCAGCGTAGTAGTTAGCGGGAATAATGAGCAGTTCTTC. Translation: CASSVVVSGNNEQFF. Combining the CDR3 with reference TRBV9 and TRBJ2-1 gives the whole variable domain DSGVTQTPKHLITATGQRVTLRCSPRSGDLSVYWYQQSLDQGLQFLIQYYNGEERAKGNILERFSAQQFPDLHSELNLSSLELGDSALYFCASSVVVSGNNEQFFGPGTRLTVL.

This clonotype was counted ten times or more. J is TRBJ2-2 and V is TRBV29-1, with a tentative D call TRBD2 (6 bases). The CDR3 spans 17 residues. In germline, CDR1 is SQVTM, CDR2 ANQGSEA. Between the trimmed V and J ends, which lost 7 bases and 6 bases, there was a span of 27 bases. This CDR3 is CSATPSDTRGGPGELFF. DNA of the CDR3: TGCAGCGCGACGCCCTCTGACACGCGGGGTGGACCCGGGGAGCTGTTTTTT.